This passage covers 15 T cell receptor beta chains from one sample sequenced in a study of CD8 T cells in Susac syndrome. The RNA input was roughly 0.45 to 1 ug, and it was reverse transcribed with random hexamers. MiXCR, run by TCRdb on the immunoSEQ multiplex PCR reads, gives a single entry per CDR3 protein. The table shows 150,000 to 200,000 distinct CDR3 sequences, with 90% to 95% occurring only once. The material sequenced was CD4+ T cells from PBMCs. These receptor sequences come from a human donor in good health.

The J gene is TRBJ2-1, the V gene TRBV28, with 10 bases fitting TRBD2. Losses at the gene ends were 3 bases for V and 6 bases for J; bases not matched to a gene: 5. The CDR3 loop spans 15 amino acids. Germline V gives CDR1 MDHEN, CDR2 SYDVKM. Here the CDR3 reads CASSLASGGRNEQFF. The CDR3 DNA reads TGTGCCAGCAGTTTGGCTAGCGGGGGCCGCAATGAGCAGTTCTTC.

J is TRBJ2-1 and V is TRBV4-3; no clear D gene. Trimming pared 0 bases from V and 3 bases from J, leaving 6 bases between. The CDR3 totals 14 residues. Germline-derived CDR1 and CDR2 are LGHNA and YSLEER. DNA of the CDR3: TGCGCCAGCAGCCAAGAGCCGTACTACAATGAGCAGTTCTTC. Translating it yields CASSQEPYYNEQFF.

The chain joins TRBV2 to TRBJ1-6; D is undetermined. Trimming took off 1 base at V and 7 bases at J, with 5 bases between the two ends. CDR1 is SNHLY, CDR2 FYNNEI, per germline. This CDR3 contains 13 residues. The CDR3 sequence: CASSEVGNSPLHF. The CDR3 nucleotides read TGTGCCAGCAGTGAAGTCGGGAATTCACCCCTCCACTTT.

For the CDR3, the DNA is TGTGCCAGCAGCTTAGTCAGCCAAGAGACCCAGTACTTC. Residues: CASSLVSQETQYF. This sequence joins TRBV11-3 and TRBJ2-5; D gene unclear. The V end was cut by 1 base, the J end by 1 base, with 4 bases between. The CDR3 has 13 residues. CDR1 and CDR2 from the germline V gene are SGHNT and YENEEA.

V and J are TRBV2 and TRBJ2-2; weak D call: TRBD1 (6 bases). This CDR3 spans 17 amino acids. V was pared by 9 bases and J by 0 bases, with 20 bases between. CDR1 and CDR2 (germline): SNHLY, FYNNEI. CDR3: CARGADRGTANTGELFF. The CDR3, as DNA: TGTGCCAGGGGGGCGGATCGAGGGACGGCGAACACCGGGGAGCTGTTTTTT.

J is TRBJ1-1 and V is TRBV6-5; D gene ambiguous. The ends were cut back, 0 bases at V and 5 bases at J, with 16 bases in the middle. This CDR3 is 16 amino acids long. Looked up from germline, CDR1 is MNHEY and CDR2 is SVGAGI. The CDR3 sequence: CASSYSKVGLATEAFF. The CDR3 DNA reads as TGTGCCAGCAGTTACTCGAAGGTGGGCCTAGCAACTGAAGCTTTCTTT.

V usage is TRBV7-9 and J usage is TRBJ1-1; D remains ambiguous. Germline CDR1 SEHNR, CDR2 FQNEAQ (reference sequence). CDR3 size: 12 residues. The V and J ends lost 3 bases and 4 bases respectively, with 6 bases between them. In DNA, the CDR3 is TGTGCCAGCAGCTTTCTGGGCACTGAAGCTTTCTTT. Translating it yields CASSFLGTEAFF.

The chain has TRBV12-3 or TRBV12-4 and TRBJ1-5; no clear D. V shed 3 bases and J shed 7 bases, with 13 bases lying between them. The CDR3 covers 14 residues. This CDR3 is CASSFSALGQPQHF. The CDR3 nucleotides read TGTGCCAGCAGTTTTAGTGCCCTCGGGCAGCCCCAGCATTTT.

The chain joins TRBV20-1 to TRBJ2-1, with unresolved D. Germline V gene sequence: CDR1 DFQATT, CDR2 SNEGSKA (reference sequence). The ends were cut back, 6 bases at V and 5 bases at J, with 14 bases in the middle. The CDR3 contains 13 residues. CDR3 sequence: CSAGWTPDNEQFF. The DNA of the CDR3 is TGCAGTGCAGGGTGGACCCCTGACAATGAGCAGTTCTTC.

V is TRBV6-6 and J is TRBJ1-6; the match to TRBD1 covers 8 bases. CDR1 MNHNY and CDR2 SVGAGI come from the germline V gene (reference sequence). V lost 7 bases and J lost 6; bases outside the gene matches: 8. This CDR3 has 15 amino acids. CDR3 residues: CASIFEQGVNSPLHF. As DNA, the CDR3 is TGTGCCAGCATTTTCGAACAGGGGGTTAATTCACCCCTCCACTTT.

V and J are TRBV20-1 and TRBJ2-3; TRBD1 is a possible D gene (5 bases). Trimming pared 3 bases from V and 4 bases from J, leaving 20 bases between. This CDR3 contains 16 residues. CDR1 and CDR2 from the germline V gene are DFQATT and SNEGSKA (reference sequence). Written as DNA, the CDR3 is TGCAGTGCTAGTGCCCAGGGAAAAGGGCTGGCAGATACGCAGTATTTT. It yields the protein CSASAQGKGLADTQYF.

CDR3 residues: CASSLVVIRATGELFF. The CDR3 DNA reads TGTGCCAGCAGTTTAGTTGTCATCAGGGCTACCGGGGAGCTGTTTTTT. This chain links TRBV12-3 or TRBV12-4 with TRBJ2-2; perhaps TRBD1 as D (5 bases). V dropped 1 base and J dropped 5 bases, with 14 bases sitting between them. The CDR3 loop spans 16 amino acids.

In this sample, this clonotype turned up once. The chain recombines TRBV9 with TRBJ1-6, with D possibly being TRBD1 (6 bases). The CDR3 has 15 amino acids. V was shortened by 0 bases and J by 8 bases, with 12 bases between the two germline ends. Germline V gene sequence: CDR1 SGDLS, CDR2 YYNGEE. CDR3 DNA sequence: TGTGCCAGCAGCGTAGAAGCTAGGGGGGATTCACCCCTCCACTTT. Residues: CASSVEARGDSPLHF. The full variable domain, in which reference TRBV9 and TRBJ1-6 provide the parts outside the CDR3, is DSGVTQTPKHLITATGQRVTLRCSPRSGDLSVYWYQQSLDQGLQFLIQYYNGEERAKGNILERFSAQQFPDLHSELNLSSLELGDSALYFCASSVEARGDSPLHFGNGTRLTVT.

The chain has TRBV4-3 and TRBJ2-1; D is unresolved. Trimming removed 0 bases from V and 3 bases from J, with 9 bases in between. The V gene's germline CDR1 is LGHNA and CDR2 YSLEER. The CDR3 has 15 residues. CDR3 coding DNA: TGCGCCAGCAGCCAAGATCATCCGGACTACAATGAGCAGTTCTTC. Residues: CASSQDHPDYNEQFF.

The chain couples TRBV4-3 to TRBJ1-4; tentative D call: TRBD1 (5 bases). Germline assignment: CDR1 LGHNA and CDR2 YSLEER. V was pared by 0 bases and J by 8 bases, with 10 bases between. This CDR3 has 14 amino acids. The CDR3 DNA follows: TGCGCCAGCAGCCAAGATTCACAGGACGAAAAACTGTTTTTT. It translates to CASSQDSQDEKLFF.